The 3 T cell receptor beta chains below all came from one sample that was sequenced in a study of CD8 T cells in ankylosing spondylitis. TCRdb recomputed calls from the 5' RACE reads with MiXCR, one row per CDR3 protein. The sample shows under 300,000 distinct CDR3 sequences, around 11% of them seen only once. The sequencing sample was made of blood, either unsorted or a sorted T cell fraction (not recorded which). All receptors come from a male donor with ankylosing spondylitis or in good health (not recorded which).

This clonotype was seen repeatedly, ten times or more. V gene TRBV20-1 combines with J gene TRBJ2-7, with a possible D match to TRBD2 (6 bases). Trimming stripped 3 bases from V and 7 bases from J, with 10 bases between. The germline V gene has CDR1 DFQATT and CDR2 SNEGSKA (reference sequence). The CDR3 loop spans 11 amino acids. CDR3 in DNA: TGCAGTGCTAGGGGACTGGGGGAGCAGTACTTC. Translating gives CSARGLGEQYF.

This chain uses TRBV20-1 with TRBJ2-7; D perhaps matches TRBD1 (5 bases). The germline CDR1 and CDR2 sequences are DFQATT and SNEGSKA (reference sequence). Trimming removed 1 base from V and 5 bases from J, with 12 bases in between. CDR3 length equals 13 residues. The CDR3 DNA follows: TGCAGTGCTAGAGGTACTTTAGGGGACGAGCAGTACTTC. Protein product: CSARGTLGDEQYF.

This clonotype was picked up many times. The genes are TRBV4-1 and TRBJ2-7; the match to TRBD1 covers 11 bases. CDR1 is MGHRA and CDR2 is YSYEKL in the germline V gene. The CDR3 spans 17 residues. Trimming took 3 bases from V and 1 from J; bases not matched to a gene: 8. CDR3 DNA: TGCGCCAGCAGCCATTTTAGCGGGACAGGGGGTTCCTACGAGCAGTACTTC. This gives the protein CASSHFSGTGGSYEQYF.